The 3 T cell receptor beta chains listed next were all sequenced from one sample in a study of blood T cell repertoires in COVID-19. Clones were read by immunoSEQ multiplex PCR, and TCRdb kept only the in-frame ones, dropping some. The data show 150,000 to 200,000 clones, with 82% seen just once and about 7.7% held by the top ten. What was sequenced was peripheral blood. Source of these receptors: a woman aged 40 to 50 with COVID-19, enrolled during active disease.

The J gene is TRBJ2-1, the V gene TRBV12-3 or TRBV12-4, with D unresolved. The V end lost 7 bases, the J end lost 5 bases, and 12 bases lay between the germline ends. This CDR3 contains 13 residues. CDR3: CASTPYPDNEQFF. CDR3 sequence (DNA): TGTGCCAGCACGCCTTATCCGGACAATGAGCAGTTCTTC.

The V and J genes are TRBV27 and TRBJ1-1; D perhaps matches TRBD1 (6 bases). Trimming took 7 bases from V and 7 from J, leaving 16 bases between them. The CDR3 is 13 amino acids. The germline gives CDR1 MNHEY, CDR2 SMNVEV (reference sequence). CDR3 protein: CASISGGLGEAFF. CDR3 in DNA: TGTGCCAGCATATCGGGGGGGCTGGGTGAAGCTTTCTTT.

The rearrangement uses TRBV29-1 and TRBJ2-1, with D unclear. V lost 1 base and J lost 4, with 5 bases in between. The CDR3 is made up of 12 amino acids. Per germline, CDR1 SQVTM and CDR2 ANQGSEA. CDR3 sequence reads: CSVEGYYNEQFF. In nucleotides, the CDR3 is TGCAGCGTTGAAGGCTATTACAATGAGCAGTTCTTC.